This section outlines one T cell receptor (beta chain) sequence together with its context. It was RNA transcripts that yielded the amplified TCR beta CDR3 regions. HTBI primers drove first-round RT-PCR of the TCR CDR3. MiXCR, run by TCRdb on the multiplex PCR reads, gives a single entry per CDR3 protein. Among some 250,000 distinct CDR3 sequences, nearly 15% were seen once, and the ten largest hold about 30%. Unmatched junction bases numbered 5, after V lost 5 bases and J lost 5 bases. CDR1 MDHEN and CDR2 SYDVKM come from the germline V gene. The CDR3 length is 14 residues. The data belong to a study of T cells in Graves' hyperthyroidism and ophthalmopathy. At first hyperthyroidism diagnosis, before any ophthalmopathy symptoms, the blood sample was collected.

Sequenced: blood. The rearrangement joins TRBV28 to TRBJ2-3, with 9 bases that match TRBD2. The sequence was collected from a woman aged 50 to 60 with Graves' hyperthyroidism that later progressed to Graves' ophthalmopathy. CDR3 sequence reads: CASSPGLAQDTQYF. The CDR3, as DNA: TGTGCCAGCAGTCCGGGACTAGCCCAAGATACGCAGTATTTT.